Shown below are 30 T cell receptor beta chains from a single sample sequenced in a study of blood T cell repertoires in COVID-19 (dated by TCRdb to the early 2020s). The library was made by the immunoSEQ multiplex PCR assay. TCRdb holds this immuneACCESS table with in-frame rearrangements only. Some clones are missing; in checked studies, unresolved V genes explain under half, and the rest has no known cause. The table for this sample lists approximately 190,000 clones; around 87% of them were counted only once. The ten largest account for under 30% of the sample. The sample consisted of PBMCs or T cells enriched from blood (not recorded which). The source of these receptors is a woman in her forties in a cohort exposed to, infected with or recovered from COVID-19 (not recorded which).

This clone has just one count. The chain recombines TRBV27 with TRBJ1-2; D is possibly TRBD1 (6 bases). CDR3 length: 12 residues. CDR1 is MNHEY, CDR2 SMNVEV, per germline (reference sequence). Trimming cost V 6 bases and J 8 bases, with 13 bases left between them. CDR3 sequence reads: CASRTGVWGYTF. Here the CDR3 DNA reads TGTGCCAGCAGGACAGGTGTGTGGGGCTACACCTTC.

The chain recombines TRBV13 with TRBJ2-3; D perhaps matches TRBD2 (6 bases). Germline loops: CDR1 PRHDT, CDR2 FYEKMQ (reference sequence). This CDR3 has 14 residues. Trimming pared 5 bases from V and 0 bases from J, leaving 9 bases between. This CDR3 is CASSPGTSTDTQYF. CDR3 nucleotides: TGTGCCAGCAGCCCCGGGACTAGCACAGATACGCAGTATTTT.

V and J are TRBV3-1 (or the pseudogene TRBV3-2) and TRBJ2-7, with 7 bases fitting TRBD2. CDR3 length: 14 amino acids. The trim removed 8 bases at V and 6 bases at J, leaving 13 bases unmatched. Germline CDR1 is LGHDT and CDR2 is YNNKEL (reference sequence). This CDR3 reads CASAAGTTFSEQYF. In nucleotides, the CDR3 is TGTGCCAGCGCCGCAGGGACTACCTTCTCCGAGCAGTACTTC.

V is TRBV6-1 and J is TRBJ2-2, with D perhaps TRBD2 (6 bases). CDR3 length: 16 amino acids. Trimming took off 1 base at V and 1 base at J, with 10 bases between the two ends. The V gene's germline CDR1 is MNHNS and CDR2 SASEGT. CDR3 bases: TGTGCCAGCAGTGAAGTTGGAGGGTGGAACACCGGGGAGCTGTTTTTT. Its protein is CASSEVGGWNTGELFF.

This chain uses TRBV13 with TRBJ1-6; D ambiguous. CDR3 length equals 13 residues. Looked up from germline, CDR1 is PRHDT and CDR2 is FYEKMQ (reference sequence). V was pared by 3 bases and J by 10 bases, with 10 bases between. In nucleotides, the CDR3 is TGTGCCAGCAGCTTGAGAGTAAGCTCACCCCTCCACTTT. Translating gives CASSLRVSSPLHF. The variable domain in full, with the rest retrieved from reference TRBV13 and TRBJ1-6, is AAGVIQSPRHLIKEKRETATLKCYPIPRHDTVYWYQQGPGQDPQFLISFYEKMQSDKGSIPDRFSAQQFSDYHSELNMSSLELGDSALYFCASSLRVSSPLHFGNGTRLTVT.

The gene calls are TRBV29-1 and TRBJ2-1; 8 nucleotides align to TRBD2. J lost 4 bases, V lost 0 bases, and 5 bases had no gene match. The CDR3 spans 15 residues. Germline CDR1 SQVTM, CDR2 ANQGSEA. The CDR3, as DNA: TGCAGCGTTGAAGATATGGCTAGCGGGTACAATGAGCAGTTCTTC. Its protein is CSVEDMASGYNEQFF.

This chain links TRBV18 with TRBJ1-4; 7 bases align to TRBD1. V lost 3 bases, J lost 5 bases, and 3 bases stayed unmatched. The germline gives CDR1 KGHSH, CDR2 LQKENI. The CDR3 sequence is 14 residues long. This CDR3 is CASSPMTGNEKLFF. In DNA, the CDR3 is TGTGCCAGCTCACCTATGACAGGGAATGAAAAACTGTTTTTT.

The gene calls are TRBV3-1 (or the pseudogene TRBV3-2) and TRBJ2-7, with 9 bases that match TRBD2. V lost 4 bases and J lost 0; bases outside the gene matches: 13. CDR1 and CDR2 (germline): LGHDT, YNNKEL (reference sequence). CDR3 length: 18 amino acids. The CDR3 region has the DNA TGTGCCAGCAGCCCTCCGACTAGCGGATGGACCATCTCCTACGAGCAGTACTTC. This codes for CASSPPTSGWTISYEQYF.

This clone was observed once. The chain couples TRBV9 to TRBJ2-1; D possibly corresponds to TRBD1 (5 bases). V lost 4 bases and J 8 bases, leaving 28 bases between the germline ends. The CDR3 extends over 18 amino acids. Germline lookup yields CDR1 SGDLS and CDR2 YYNGEE. CDR3 residues: CASSPTFGSARGGDEQFF. The CDR3 nucleotides read TGTGCCAGCAGCCCAACATTTGGTTCAGCTAGGGGTGGGGATGAGCAGTTCTTC.

The chain is built from TRBV9 and TRBJ2-1; 11 nucleotides align to TRBD2. In germline, CDR1 is SGDLS, CDR2 YYNGEE. V lost 7 bases and J lost 5; bases outside the gene matches: 8. This CDR3 spans 15 amino acids. CDR3 nucleotides: TGTGCCAGCCGACCGACTAGCGGGGTTAACAATGAGCAGTTCTTC. It translates to CASRPTSGVNNEQFF.

As regards this clone: Different DNA sequences within this sample yield the same CDR3. The chain couples TRBV7-2 to TRBJ1-1; no definite D call. Germline assignment: CDR1 SGHTA and CDR2 FQGNSA. There are 12 residues in the CDR3. V shed 5 bases and J shed 8 bases, with 12 bases lying between them. DNA of the CDR3: TGTGCCAGCAGCCTTGTGGGCAGGGAAGCTTTCTTT. It specifies CASSLVGREAFF.

This chain joins TRBV5-6 and TRBJ2-2, with 9 positions matching TRBD2. The CDR3 is made up of 16 amino acids. With V trimmed by 4 bases and J by 4 bases, 8 bases remained unmatched. Germline assignment: CDR1 SGHDT and CDR2 YYEEEE. Here the CDR3 DNA reads TGTGCCAGCAGCCCGGGGCGGGAGGGCGGCACCGGGGAGCTGTTTTTT. Encoded protein: CASSPGREGGTGELFF.

CDR3 nucleotide sequence: TGTGCCAGCAGTCCCGACTTGACCTACGAGCAGTACTTC. It is translated as CASSPDLTYEQYF. The chain links TRBV6-5 to TRBJ2-7; D remains ambiguous. Germline V gene sequence: CDR1 MNHEY, CDR2 SVGAGI. This CDR3 has 13 amino acids. Deletions cut 5 bases from V and 2 bases from J, with 10 bases between.

The chain combines TRBV29-1 with TRBJ2-1; the match to TRBD2 covers 9 bases. Germline values: CDR1 SQVTM, CDR2 ANQGSEA. The trim removed 3 bases at V and 6 bases at J, leaving 6 bases unmatched. The CDR3 runs 14 residues. CDR3 DNA: TGCAGCGTTGACCGACTAGCGGACAGCAATGAGCAGTTCTTC. This encodes CSVDRLADSNEQFF.

The chain uses TRBV15 and TRBJ2-1; 8 bases map to TRBD2. With V trimmed by 2 bases and J by 3 bases, 3 bases remained unmatched. The CDR3 totals 15 residues. Germline V gene data show CDR1 as LNHNV and CDR2 as YYDKDF (reference sequence). CDR3 coding DNA: TGTGCCACCAGCAGAACTAGCGGAGACTACAATGAGCAGTTCTTC. It encodes CATSRTSGDYNEQFF.

The chain uses TRBV6-5 and TRBJ1-6; D is uncertain. The CDR3 loop spans 16 amino acids. V lost 0 bases to trimming and J lost 5 bases, with 11 bases between them. The germline V gene has CDR1 MNHEY and CDR2 SVGAGI. The CDR3 nucleotides read TGTGCCAGCAGTTACTCGAAGTCCACTAATAATTCACCCCTCCACTTT. Its translation is CASSYSKSTNNSPLHF.

The rearrangement uses TRBV27 and TRBJ1-1, with D perhaps matching TRBD1 (5 bases). Trimming pared 1 base from V and 0 bases from J, leaving 12 bases between. This CDR3 has 16 amino acids. Germline CDR1 reads MNHEY; CDR2 reads SMNVEV (reference sequence). The CDR3 coding sequence is TGTGCCAGCAGTTTATACACAGGAGCCATGAACACTGAAGCTTTCTTT. It codes for CASSLYTGAMNTEAFF.

This rearrangement joins TRBV27 to TRBJ2-7, with TRBD2 identical over 12 bases. V was clipped by 0 bases and J by 7 bases; unmatched bases: 10. Germline loops: CDR1 MNHEY, CDR2 SMNVEV (reference sequence). The CDR3 loop spans 17 amino acids. CDR3: CASSLSGTSGSRGEQYF. CDR3 nucleotides: TGTGCCAGCAGTTTATCCGGGACTAGCGGGTCTCGTGGGGAGCAGTACTTC.

This clone appeared once. CDR3 region: CASSLQGAREQYF. The CDR3 coding sequence is TGTGCCAGCAGCTTACAAGGGGCCCGCGAGCAGTACTTC. This chain joins TRBV7-2 and TRBJ2-7; a possible D gene is TRBD1 (5 bases). The V end lost 2 bases, the J end lost 6 bases, and 11 bases lay between the germline ends. The CDR3 length is 13 residues. Looked up from germline, CDR1 is SGHTA and CDR2 is FQGNSA. Variable domain in full (rest from reference TRBV7-2 and TRBJ2-7): GAGVSQSPSNKVTEKGKDVELRCDPISGHTALYWYRQSLGQGLEFLIYFQGNSAPDKSGLPSDRFSAERTGGSVSTLTIQRTQQEDSAVYLCASSLQGAREQYFGPGTRLTVT.

The chain joins TRBV9 to TRBJ2-7; 8 positions match TRBD2. Germline V gene data show CDR1 as SGDLS and CDR2 as YYNGEE. CDR3 length: 15 residues. V shed 0 bases, J shed 0 bases, and the junction held 2 bases outside the gene matches. In nucleotides, the CDR3 is TGTGCCAGCAGCGTAGGCGCGGGAGGCTCCTACGAGCAGTACTTC. The encoded protein is CASSVGAGGSYEQYF.

The chain couples TRBV10-2 to TRBJ1-1; 12 nucleotides align to TRBD1. Germline V gives CDR1 WSHSY, CDR2 SAAADI. This CDR3 has 16 amino acids. V lost 6 bases and J lost 5; bases outside the gene matches: 10. DNA for the CDR3: TGCGCCAGCAGAACTGGGACAGGGGGCGTTCGGACTGAAGCTTTCTTT. Its protein product is CASRTGTGGVRTEAFF.

The chain is built from TRBV10-2 and TRBJ2-1; 9 nucleotides match TRBD2. The CDR3 contains 19 residues. Germline V lookup: CDR1 WSHSY, CDR2 SAAADI. J was trimmed by 7 bases and V by 2 bases; bases with no gene match: 18. The CDR3 DNA sequence: TGCGCCAGCAGTGAGCCACCTCCTTCGGCGGGGGGGCCTGAAAATGAGCAGTTCTTC. It is translated as CASSEPPPSAGGPENEQFF.

The chain combines TRBV2 with TRBJ1-5; TRBD1 agrees at 8 bases. Germline V gives CDR1 SNHLY, CDR2 FYNNEI. The J segment lost 5 bases and the V segment lost 4 bases, leaving 10 bases of the junction unmatched. The CDR3 extends over 16 amino acids. CDR3 sequence: CASSVRGQGAYQPQHF. The CDR3 region has the DNA TGTGCCAGCAGTGTAAGAGGGCAGGGGGCTTATCAGCCCCAGCATTTT. Using reference TRBV2 and TRBJ1-5 for the parts outside the CDR3, the full variable domain is EPEVTQTPSHQVTQMGQEVILRCVPISNHLYFYWYRQILGQKVEFLVSFYNNEISEKSEIFDDQFSVERPDGSNFTLKIRSTKLEDSAMYFCASSVRGQGAYQPQHFGDGTRLSIL.

Notes on this clone: One end of the junction is discordant with germline, which a read error may explain. The V and J genes are TRBV4-2 and TRBJ2-2; no clear D. CDR3 length: 14 residues. Germline V CDR1 and CDR2: LGHNA, YNFKEQ. The CDR3 DNA is TGTGCCAGCAGCCAAGTTTTTGACACCGGAGAGCTGTTTTTT. It codes for CASSQVFDTGELFF.

In its sample, this clone was seen once. V is TRBV10-3 and J is TRBJ2-1; 12 bases map to TRBD1. The germline V gene has CDR1 ENHRY and CDR2 SYGVKD. V lost 6 bases and J lost 7; bases outside the gene matches: 10. The CDR3 totals 16 residues. The CDR3 loop reads CAISATGTGGENEQFF. In DNA form, the CDR3 reads TGTGCCATCAGCGCAACCGGGACAGGGGGCGAGAATGAGCAGTTCTTC.

The chain employs TRBV27 and TRBJ1-2, with a weak D call TRBD1 (6 bases). The V gene's germline CDR1 is MNHEY and CDR2 SMNVEV (reference sequence). This CDR3 is built from 14 residues. The V end was cut by 6 bases, the J end by 8 bases, with 19 bases between. CDR3 in amino acids: CASSSIQGTMGYTF. CDR3 DNA: TGTGCCAGCAGCTCAATACAGGGAACTATGGGCTACACCTTC.

The chain links TRBV11-2 to TRBJ2-7; no clear D gene. CDR1 and CDR2 from the germline V gene are SGHAT and FQNNGV. V was trimmed by 4 bases and J by 7 bases, leaving 11 bases between them. The CDR3 length is 12 residues. CDR3 protein: CASSSAAREQYF. In DNA form, the CDR3 reads TGTGCCAGCAGCTCCGCGGCGCGGGAGCAGTACTTC.

This clone was picked up one time. The chain joins TRBV19 to TRBJ1-5; D call uncertain. Trimming removed 3 bases from V and 0 bases from J, with 15 bases in between. Germline CDR1 LNHDA, CDR2 SQIVND (reference sequence). CDR3 size: 17 residues. The CDR3 nucleotides read TGTGCCAGTAGTATGGGCACCAACCCTTATAGCAATCAGCCCCAGCATTTT. Residues: CASSMGTNPYSNQPQHF.

The chain has TRBV4-2 and TRBJ2-7; 10 bases are shared with TRBD2. Germline trimming cut 4 bases from V and 6 bases from J; bases unmatched to any gene: 12. Germline lookup yields CDR1 LGHNA and CDR2 YNFKEQ. This CDR3 is built from 16 residues. Written as DNA, the CDR3 is TGTGCCAGCAGCCGTGACTGGCTAGCGGGAGCGCGCGAGCAGTACTTC. This encodes CASSRDWLAGAREQYF.

The rearrangement links TRBV6-1 to TRBJ2-5, with 7 bases that match TRBD2. Germline values: CDR1 MNHNS, CDR2 SASEGT. Trimming cost V 2 bases and J 3 bases; bases outside gene matches: 3. The CDR3 length is 14 residues. Here the CDR3 reads CASSELGGEETQYF. The DNA of the CDR3 is TGTGCCAGCAGTGAACTTGGGGGGGAAGAGACCCAGTACTTC.